This T cell receptor beta chain is from a study of T cells after yellow fever vaccination. About the study: The SMART-Seq v4 Ultra Low Input method served to prepare the low-cell-number fractions.

Trimming cost V 5 bases and J 2 bases, with 7 bases left between them. Looked up from germline, CDR1 is SGHVS and CDR2 is FQNEAQ. The CDR3 length is 13 residues. Whole-study results and caveats: The presence of abundant clonotypes contaminating from the bulk population was possible in FACS-sorted repertoires. Clones from primary vaccination mostly reappeared after the booster (roughly 95% CD4, approximately 86% CD8).

Using its own MiXCR run on the 5' RACE reads, TCRdb lists one record per CDR3 protein. This sample has some 100,000 distinct CDR3 sequences, with approximately 8.4% found just once. This clonotype was counted many times. This receptor was taken from a man between 18 and 29 years old who received the YFV17D yellow fever vaccine. The chain joins TRBV7-8 to TRBJ1-5; D is perhaps TRBD1 (6 bases). Sequences were derived from CD8+ T cells not binding an NS4B(214-222) dextramer, sorted from PBMCs, sampled less than 16 days after the first yellow fever vaccination. This chain's CDR3 is CASSPGGNQPQHF. Here the CDR3 DNA reads TGTGCCAGCAGCCCAGGGGGCAATCAGCCCCAGCATTTT.